Below are 27 T cell receptor beta chains sequenced from a single sample in a study of CD8 T cells in Susac syndrome. RNA was extracted with the RNeasy kit, and a quantity of roughly 0.5 to 1 ug was reverse transcribed using random hexamers. Each CDR3 protein gets one entry after TCRdb re-called the immunoSEQ multiplex PCR reads with MiXCR. The sample shows 95,000 to 150,000 distinct CDR3 sequences, 96% of them seen only once. Sequencing used CD4+ T cells from PBMCs. The receptors here all came from a human donor with Susac syndrome.

The genes are TRBV29-1 and TRBJ1-2; weak D call: TRBD1 (5 bases). The CDR3 is 11 amino acids. Germline lookup yields CDR1 SQVTM and CDR2 ANQGSEA. With 4 bases removed from V and 6 bases from J, the gap between germline ends came to 9 bases. The chain's CDR3 is CSVGGVDGYTF. The CDR3 DNA is TGCAGCGTTGGGGGGGTAGATGGCTACACCTTC.

This clonotype showed up just once. The chain has TRBV29-1 and TRBJ1-1; possible D gene TRBD1, 6 bases. CDR3 length equals 13 residues. CDR1 is SQVTM, CDR2 ANQGSEA, per germline. V lost 2 bases and J 1 base, leaving 8 bases between the germline ends. The CDR3 region has the DNA TGCAGCGTTGAAAACAGGGCGAACACTGAAGCTTTCTTT. Encoded protein: CSVENRANTEAFF.

The rearrangement links TRBV3-1 to TRBJ2-1; TRBD2 aligns across 7 bases. Germline assignment: CDR1 LGHDT and CDR2 YNNKEL (reference sequence). Germline trimming cut 6 bases from V and 5 bases from J; bases unmatched to any gene: 7. The CDR3 runs 14 residues. CDR3 in amino acids: CASRNPGLNNEQFF. The CDR3 coding sequence is TGTGCCAGCAGGAATCCGGGACTAAACAATGAGCAGTTCTTC.

CDR3 sequence reads: CASSPGGGVRNQPQHF. The CDR3, as DNA: TGTGCCAGCAGTCCCGGAGGGGGGGTGAGAAATCAGCCCCAGCATTTT. This chain uses TRBV6-1 with TRBJ1-5; D is perhaps TRBD1 (6 bases). Germline V gives CDR1 MNHNS, CDR2 SASEGT. Trimming took off 5 bases at V and 4 bases at J, with 18 bases between the two ends. The CDR3 sequence is 16 residues long.

This clonotype has just a few counts. The V call is TRBV5-1, the J call TRBJ2-7, with TRBD2 as a possible D gene (5 bases). This CDR3 is built from 14 residues. Germline CDR1 reads SGHRS; CDR2 reads YFSETQ. Trimming left V 6 bases short and J 0 bases short, with 13 bases between. CDR3 loop: CASTPQRDSYEQYF. The CDR3 nucleotides read TGCGCCAGCACTCCACAGAGGGACTCCTACGAGCAGTACTTC.

This clonotype was observed once. The chain links TRBV5-1 to TRBJ1-1; possible D gene TRBD1, 5 bases. Germline lookup yields CDR1 SGHRS and CDR2 YFSETQ. Trimming stripped 3 bases from V and 0 bases from J, with 12 bases between. CDR3 size: 15 residues. The CDR3 DNA reads as TGCGCCAGCAGCTCCTGGACGGGACTGAACACTGAAGCTTTCTTT. Protein: CASSSWTGLNTEAFF.

The chain uses TRBV6-2 or TRBV6-3 and TRBJ1-1; D not resolved. Per germline, CDR1 MNHEY and CDR2 SVGEGT. The CDR3 contains 12 residues. V dropped 6 bases and J dropped 4 bases, with 9 bases sitting between them. The CDR3 protein is CASSREGTEAFF. The CDR3 DNA follows: TGTGCCAGCAGCCGCGAGGGCACTGAAGCTTTCTTT.

V is TRBV6-5 and J is TRBJ2-7; weak D call: TRBD2 (6 bases). The CDR3 consists of 14 residues. Trimming cost V 2 bases and J 5 bases, with 13 bases left between them. The germline V gene encodes CDR1 MNHEY and CDR2 SVGAGI. In DNA, the CDR3 is TGTGCCAGCAGTTACACGGGGGTCGTCAACGAGCAGTACTTC. Residues: CASSYTGVVNEQYF.

This chain joins TRBV15 and TRBJ1-4; weak D call: TRBD1 (5 bases). Per the germline V gene, CDR1 is LNHNV and CDR2 is YYDKDF (reference sequence). V was clipped by 0 bases and J by 8 bases, with 16 bases between them. The CDR3 has 16 residues. In DNA, the CDR3 is TGTGCCACCAGCAGAGATCGGAGGCAGGGTGGAGAAAAACTGTTTTTT. Encoded protein: CATSRDRRQGGEKLFF.

The chain uses TRBV6-2 or TRBV6-3 and TRBJ2-2, with D hard to call. V was clipped by 7 bases and J by 7 bases, with 16 bases between them. Germline CDR1 and CDR2: MNHEY and SVGEGT. There are 14 residues in the CDR3. The CDR3 DNA sequence: TGTGCCAGCATCAGTAGGGTTGGCAACGGGGAGCTGTTTTTT. The encoded protein is CASISRVGNGELFF.

The chain carries TRBV3-1 and TRBJ1-5; D gene ambiguous. Germline V gene lookup returns CDR1 LGHDT and CDR2 YNNKEL (reference sequence). Trimming took 0 bases from V and 6 from J, leaving 3 bases between them. The CDR3 length is 12 residues. CDR3: CASSQEGQPQHF. The CDR3 DNA reads TGTGCCAGCAGCCAAGAAGGTCAGCCCCAGCATTTT.

V is TRBV3-1 and J is TRBJ2-7; 8 nucleotides agree with TRBD1. This CDR3 has 15 amino acids. Germline V gene lookup returns CDR1 LGHDT and CDR2 YNNKEL (reference sequence). The trim removed 3 bases at V and 6 bases at J, leaving 10 bases unmatched. This chain's CDR3 is CASSQYRDRHGEQYF. The CDR3 nucleotides are TGTGCCAGCAGCCAGTACCGGGACAGGCATGGCGAGCAGTACTTC.

The rearrangement links TRBV7-8 to TRBJ2-7; D is ambiguous. In germline, CDR1 is SGHVS, CDR2 FQNEAQ. The CDR3 has 15 residues. V lost 5 bases to trimming and J lost 6 bases, with 20 bases between them. CDR3 DNA sequence: TGTGCCAGCAGCCCGTTATGGGGTTCAGGCCGCGAGCAGTACTTC. The encoded protein is CASSPLWGSGREQYF. The full variable domain, with the rest looked up from reference TRBV7-8 and TRBJ2-7, is GAGVSQSPRYKVAKRGQDVALRCDPISGHVSLFWYQQALGQGPEFLTYFQNEAQLDKSGLPSDRFFAERPEGSVSTLKIQRTQQEDSAVYLCASSPLWGSGREQYFGPGTRLTVT.

This clonotype has just one count. J is TRBJ2-7 and V is TRBV6-2 or TRBV6-3, with 8 bases fitting TRBD2. Germline V lookup: CDR1 MNHEY, CDR2 SVGEGT. With 2 bases clipped from V and 4 bases from J, the junction kept 13 bases outside the gene matches. The CDR3 totals 17 residues. Here the CDR3 reads CASSYGTSGFWWYEQYF. DNA of the CDR3: TGTGCCAGCAGTTACGGAACTAGCGGTTTCTGGTGGTACGAGCAGTACTTC.

This chain links TRBV9 with TRBJ2-6, with 9 positions matching TRBD1. This CDR3 has 17 residues. The trim removed 3 bases at V and 5 bases at J, leaving 9 bases unmatched. Germline V gene sequence: CDR1 SGDLS, CDR2 YYNGEE. CDR3 sequence (DNA): TGTGCCAGCAGCGCTCGAGGACAGGGGTTTTGGGCCAACGTCCTGACTTTC. Amino acids: CASSARGQGFWANVLTF.

This sequence joins TRBV6-5 and TRBJ2-1, with 10 bases lining up with TRBD1. CDR3 length: 15 residues. The J segment lost 9 bases and the V segment lost 0 bases, leaving 5 bases of the junction unmatched. CDR1 is MNHEY and CDR2 is SVGAGI in the germline V gene. CDR3 nucleotide sequence: TGTGCCAGCAGTTACTCGCGACAGGGGGCGGGTGAGCAGTTCTTC. It translates to CASSYSRQGAGEQFF.

The gene calls are TRBV29-1 and TRBJ1-1; a weak D match, TRBD1 (6 bases). There are 13 residues in the CDR3. V lost 0 bases to trimming and J lost 5 bases, with 10 bases between them. Germline V gives CDR1 SQVTM, CDR2 ANQGSEA. CDR3 sequence (DNA): TGCAGCGTTGAAGAACCGAGGGGGACTGAAGCTTTCTTT. The encoded protein is CSVEEPRGTEAFF.

The rearrangement joins TRBV15 to TRBJ1-1; TRBD1 might be the D (5 bases). Trimming pared 0 bases from V and 3 bases from J, leaving 14 bases between. The CDR3 extends over 16 amino acids. Germline V gene lookup returns CDR1 LNHNV and CDR2 YYDKDF (reference sequence). DNA for the CDR3: TGTGCCACCAGCAGAGATTCAAGGGTCAGGGACACTGAAGCTTTCTTT. Amino acids: CATSRDSRVRDTEAFF.

This chain uses TRBV7-3 with TRBJ2-2, with a tentative D call TRBD2 (6 bases). V was cut by 2 bases and J by 1 base, with 11 bases left in between. This CDR3 is 16 amino acids long. Germline V gene data show CDR1 as SGHTA and CDR2 as FQGTGA. DNA for the CDR3: TGTGCCAGCAGCTTAGCGGGACCGATGAACACCGGGGAGCTGTTTTTT. This translates into CASSLAGPMNTGELFF.

The chain carries TRBV18 and TRBJ1-1; tentative D call: TRBD1 (6 bases). Trimming cost V 6 bases and J 1 base, with 9 bases left between them. CDR3 length: 13 amino acids. The V gene's germline CDR1 is KGHSH and CDR2 LQKENI. The CDR3 DNA sequence: TGTGCCAGCTCGAAGGACAGGAACACTGAAGCTTTCTTT. Residues: CASSKDRNTEAFF.

V usage is TRBV29-1 and J usage is TRBJ1-1; 7 bases line up with TRBD1. Germline V gene lookup returns CDR1 SQVTM and CDR2 ANQGSEA. The CDR3 has 14 residues. Trimming cost V 6 bases and J 1 base; bases outside gene matches: 8. The CDR3 protein is CSVRPGQQNTEAFF. Written as DNA, the CDR3 is TGCAGCGTACGACCGGGACAGCAGAACACTGAAGCTTTCTTT.

This chain uses TRBV6-5 with TRBJ2-3, with D perhaps TRBD1 or TRBD2 (5 bases each). The germline CDR1 and CDR2 sequences are MNHEY and SVGAGI. The CDR3 sequence is 15 residues long. V dropped 0 bases and J dropped 4 bases, with 11 bases sitting between them. The CDR3 region has the DNA TGTGCCAGCAGTTACTCGGGACCGCGGTCAGATACGCAGTATTTT. It translates to CASSYSGPRSDTQYF.

The chain recombines TRBV12-3 or TRBV12-4 with TRBJ2-1; D gene unclear. This CDR3 is built from 12 residues. V shed 2 bases and J shed 8 bases, with 7 bases lying between them. In DNA form, the CDR3 reads TGTGCCAGCAGTTTACAATGGGATGAGCAGTTCTTC. This gives the protein CASSLQWDEQFF.

Concerning this clonotype itself: One junction end does not reproduce the germline sequence, and a read error may be involved. The chain uses TRBV20-1 and TRBJ2-2; 10 nucleotides match TRBD2. The germline V gene has CDR1 DFQATT and CDR2 SNEGSKA (reference sequence). The CDR3 is 16 residues long. The CDR3 region is CSAREASGSWTGELFF. CDR3 nucleotide sequence: TGCAGTGCCAGAGAGGCTAGCGGGAGTTGGACCGGGGAGCTGTTTTTT.

CDR3 protein: CASSPQTSGGGQWQYF. The CDR3 nucleotides are TGTGCCAGCAGCCCCCAGACTAGCGGAGGGGGGCAATGGCAGTATTTT. The chain joins TRBV7-2 to TRBJ2-3; 9 bases fit TRBD2. The CDR3 is 16 amino acids. Germline trimming cut 5 bases from V and 11 bases from J; bases unmatched to any gene: 17. Germline assignment: CDR1 SGHTA and CDR2 FQGNSA.

The chain is built from TRBV6-5 and TRBJ2-4, with 7 bases matching TRBD2. The V and J ends lost 10 bases and 7 bases, in that order; junction bases with no gene match: 4. Germline loops: CDR1 MNHEY, CDR2 SVGAGI. The CDR3 has 11 residues. The CDR3 sequence is CATNGGNIQYF. Here the CDR3 DNA reads TGTGCCACAAACGGGGGGAACATTCAGTACTTC.

This clonotype is a singleton in its sample. J is TRBJ1-5 and V is TRBV3-1; D is ambiguous. V was cut by 7 bases and J by 7 bases, with 11 bases left in between. This CDR3 comprises 12 residues. Germline V lookup: CDR1 LGHDT, CDR2 YNNKEL (reference sequence). DNA of the CDR3: TGTGCCAGCAATTTCATGGGGCAGCCCCAGCATTTT. This translates into CASNFMGQPQHF.